These 8 T cell receptor beta chains were sequenced from one sample in a study of T-cell reconstitution after alpha-beta-depleted transplantation in children. The authors prepared the TCRbeta library with unique molecular identifiers. TCRdb independently ran MiXCR on the PCR reads; one entry per CDR3 protein. The sample contains approximately 500,000 distinct CDR3 sequences, under 12% of which appear only once. The starting material was PBMCs, obtained before TCRalphabeta/CD19-depleted stem cell transplant. Receptor source: a child aged 2 to 15 with inherited bone marrow failure, due to receive a stem cell transplant.

This clonotype was observed a single time. This may be a read error, as it is one base from a much larger clone. The rearrangement uses TRBV11-2 and TRBJ2-3; no clear D. CDR1 is SGHAT and CDR2 is FQNNGV in the germline V gene. Trimming removed 3 bases at V and 0 bases at J, with 10 bases between. The CDR3 runs 15 residues. CDR3 sequence (DNA): TGTGCCAGCAGCTTTGGGCTTTCTAGCACAGATACGCAGTATTTT. As protein: CASSFGLSSTDTQYF.

This clonotype showed up just a few times. The genes are TRBV4-3 and TRBJ2-1; 10 nucleotides line up with TRBD1. The CDR3 runs to 17 residues. CDR1 LGHNA and CDR2 YSLEER come from the germline V gene. V trimming: 1 base; J trimming: 1 base; junction bases outside the gene matches: 4. This CDR3 is CASSQATDRGSYNEQFF. The CDR3 DNA reads as TGCGCCAGCAGCCAAGCGACGGACAGGGGGTCCTACAATGAGCAGTTCTTC.

A note on this clonotype: At one boundary the junction diverges from the germline segment, which might be a read error. J is TRBJ1-1 and V is TRBV12-3 or TRBV12-4, with D maybe TRBD1 (6 bases). This CDR3 contains 17 residues. The CDR3 bases are TGTGCCAGCAGTTTAATAGGGTCTGTGAGGGGGAGCACTGAGGCTTTCTTT. It is translated as CASSLIGSVRGSTEAFF.

This clonotype was counted at least ten times. This chain links TRBV25-1 with TRBJ1-6, with D unresolved. This CDR3 spans 14 amino acids. Trimming removed 2 bases at V and 6 bases at J, with 8 bases between. Germline assignment: CDR1 MGHDK and CDR2 SYGVNS. This chain's CDR3 is CASSEQTINSPLHF. The DNA for the CDR3 is TGTGCCAGCAGTGAACAGACAATTAATTCACCCCTCCACTTT.

The V gene is TRBV29-1, the J gene TRBJ2-3; 8 bases match TRBD1. Unmatched junction bases numbered 7, after V lost 0 bases and J lost 5 bases. This CDR3 contains 15 residues. Per germline, CDR1 SQVTM and CDR2 ANQGSEA. The DNA of the CDR3 is TGCAGCGTTGAAGAGGCTCAGGGGGCAGGAGATACGCAGTATTTT. As protein: CSVEEAQGAGDTQYF.

This clonotype was recorded many times. This sequence joins TRBV9 and TRBJ1-1; no reliable D call. Trimming shortened V by 4 bases and J by 1 base, and 17 bases separated the two germline ends. Germline CDR1 SGDLS, CDR2 YYNGEE. This CDR3 region has 16 residues. CDR3 DNA sequence: TGTGCCAGCAGCCCCCGTAAGGGAGGAGGGAACACTGAAGCTTTCTTT. This sequence encodes CASSPRKGGGNTEAFF.

This clonotype was observed at least ten times. V is TRBV29-1 and J is TRBJ1-1, with 9 bases fitting TRBD1. Unmatched junction bases numbered 5, after V lost 6 bases and J lost 6 bases. Germline assignment: CDR1 SQVTM and CDR2 ANQGSEA. CDR3 size: 12 residues. The chain's CDR3 is CSVPTGGSEAFF. In nucleotides, the CDR3 is TGCAGCGTCCCCACAGGGGGCTCTGAAGCTTTCTTT.

This clonotype was observed at least ten times. The chain is built from TRBV20-1 and TRBJ2-7; TRBD1 matches at 7 bases. CDR3 length: 14 amino acids. The germline V gene has CDR1 DFQATT and CDR2 SNEGSKA (reference sequence). V lost 5 bases, J lost 1 base, and 8 bases stayed unmatched. The CDR3 DNA follows: TGCAGTGCTTCCGCGACAGGGTATTCCTACGAGCAGTACTTC. Translating gives CSASATGYSYEQYF.